Listed here are 14 T cell receptor beta chains from one sample, sequenced in a study of blood T cell repertoires in COVID-19. Sequencing used immunoSEQ multiplex PCR; TCRdb keeps in-frame clones, though not all of them. The sample lists 150,000 to 200,000 clones; approximately 91% were seen once. The sequenced material came from peripheral blood. The receptors here all came from a man aged 18 to 30 with acute or convalescent COVID-19.

The gene calls are TRBV5-4 and TRBJ1-1; 7 bases line up with TRBD1. Per germline, CDR1 SGHNT and CDR2 YYREEE (reference sequence). This CDR3 comprises 13 residues. With 0 bases clipped from V and 10 bases from J, the junction kept 6 bases outside the gene matches. The chain's CDR3 is CASSLGGGWGAFF. The CDR3 coding sequence is TGTGCCAGCAGCTTGGGAGGGGGCTGGGGAGCTTTCTTT.

The CDR3 protein is CASSLRRGADTQYF. The CDR3 nucleotides are TGTGCCAGCAGCTTGAGGCGGGGGGCAGATACGCAGTATTTT. This rearrangement joins TRBV5-6 to TRBJ2-3, with 8 positions matching TRBD2. Germline loops: CDR1 SGHDT, CDR2 YYEEEE. V gave up 1 base and J gave up 4 bases; unmatched junction bases: 2. The CDR3 runs 14 residues.

The DNA of the CDR3 is TGTGCCAGCAGTTTAGGATTTTCACGGGACATCACTACGCAGTATTTT. Translation gives CASSLGFSRDITTQYF. The chain couples TRBV27 to TRBJ2-3, with a weak D call TRBD1 (6 bases). CDR1 MNHEY and CDR2 SMNVEV come from the germline V gene (reference sequence). The CDR3 loop spans 16 amino acids. Between the trimmed V and J ends, which lost 2 bases and 8 bases, there was a span of 20 bases.

The chain links TRBV19 to TRBJ1-3; D call uncertain. Germline V CDR1 and CDR2: LNHDA, SQIVND (reference sequence). Trimming cost V 7 bases and J 4 bases, with 14 bases left between them. The CDR3 runs to 14 residues. CDR3 sequence (DNA): TGTGCCAGTACCCCGACTTCGCAAGGAAACACCATATATTTT. Translated, it gives CASTPTSQGNTIYF.

The rearrangement uses TRBV7-2 and TRBJ1-6, with TRBD1 matching 7 bases. The CDR3 covers 15 residues. J lost 6 bases, V lost 4 bases, and 6 bases had no gene match. CDR1 and CDR2 (germline): SGHTA, FQGNSA. The chain's CDR3 is CASSWTTGLNSPLHF. For the CDR3, the DNA is TGTGCCAGCAGCTGGACGACAGGGCTTAATTCACCCCTCCACTTT.

V gene TRBV6-5 combines with J gene TRBJ1-4, with a possible D match to TRBD1 (5 bases). Trimming pared 2 bases from V and 5 bases from J, leaving 12 bases between. Germline values: CDR1 MNHEY, CDR2 SVGAGI. The CDR3 covers 15 residues. The CDR3 DNA reads TGTGCCAGCAGTTACACTAGGGAGGGGAATGAAAAACTGTTTTTT. Translating it yields CASSYTREGNEKLFF.

Notes on this clone: Other DNA sequences within the sample encode an identical CDR3. The chain uses TRBV5-1 and TRBJ1-5; 7 nucleotides agree with TRBD1. V was clipped by 2 bases and J by 0 bases; unmatched bases: 2. CDR1 and CDR2 from the germline V gene are SGHRS and YFSETQ. This CDR3 spans 15 amino acids. The CDR3: CASSFGTDSNQPQHF. The CDR3 DNA sequence: TGCGCCAGCAGCTTTGGGACAGATAGCAATCAGCCCCAGCATTTT.

The genes are TRBV7-2 and TRBJ2-1; D perhaps matches TRBD1 (5 bases). V was cut by 3 bases and J by 3 bases, with 12 bases left in between. Germline lookup yields CDR1 SGHTA and CDR2 FQGNSA. The CDR3 totals 15 residues. CDR3 protein: CASSLAGLVYNEQFF. The DNA for the CDR3 is TGTGCCAGCAGCTTGGCAGGGTTGGTCTACAATGAGCAGTTCTTC. Full variable domain (missing parts from reference TRBV7-2 and TRBJ2-1): GAGVSQSPSNKVTEKGKDVELRCDPISGHTALYWYRQSLGQGLEFLIYFQGNSAPDKSGLPSDRFSAERTGGSVSTLTIQRTQQEDSAVYLCASSLAGLVYNEQFFGPGTRLTVL.

The rearrangement links TRBV5-1 to TRBJ2-2; 10 bases line up with TRBD2. This CDR3 is 16 amino acids long. V was clipped by 4 bases and J by 2 bases; unmatched bases: 5. CDR1 is SGHRS, CDR2 YFSETQ, per germline. The CDR3 here is CASSPRTSGNTGELFF. The CDR3 DNA reads as TGCGCCAGCAGCCCACGGACTAGCGGAAACACCGGGGAGCTGTTTTTT. The full variable domain, with the rest looked up from reference TRBV5-1 and TRBJ2-2, is KAGVTQTPRYLIKTRGQQVTLSCSPISGHRSVSWYQQTPGQGLQFLFEYFSETQRNKGNFPGRFSGRQFSNSRSEMNVSTLELGDSALYLCASSPRTSGNTGELFFGEGSRLTVL.

This clone has a handful of counts. This chain links TRBV19 with TRBJ1-6; the D gene is possibly TRBD1 (5 bases). V was clipped by 5 bases and J by 8 bases, with 19 bases between them. The germline V gene has CDR1 LNHDA and CDR2 SQIVND (reference sequence). The CDR3 spans 16 residues. The CDR3 reads CASSRRGGNVYSPLHF. In nucleotides, the CDR3 is TGTGCCAGTAGTCGTCGGGGGGGAAATGTGTATTCACCCCTCCACTTT.

This chain links TRBV14 with TRBJ2-1; 14 nucleotides line up with TRBD2. V gave up 3 bases and J gave up 4 bases; unmatched junction bases: 8. In germline, CDR1 is SGHDN, CDR2 FVKESK. This CDR3 comprises 18 residues. The CDR3 loop reads CASSQRGLAGDVYNEQFF. The CDR3 DNA follows: TGTGCCAGCAGCCAGAGGGGACTAGCGGGAGACGTGTACAATGAGCAGTTCTTC.

The rearrangement uses TRBV5-6 and TRBJ1-3, with 7 positions matching TRBD1. This CDR3 region has 15 residues. Per germline, CDR1 SGHDT and CDR2 YYEEEE. V gave up 4 bases and J gave up 3 bases; unmatched junction bases: 7. CDR3 sequence: CASSLQGPIGNTIYF. CDR3 DNA: TGTGCCAGCAGCCTACAGGGGCCGATTGGAAACACCATATATTTT.

The chain combines TRBV5-1 with TRBJ2-7, with D possibly matching TRBD2 (6 bases). From germline, CDR1 is SGHRS and CDR2 YFSETQ. The CDR3 is made up of 14 amino acids. V lost 7 bases to trimming and J lost 6 bases, with 20 bases between them. This chain's CDR3 is CASRQEGGYSEQYF. Written as DNA, the CDR3 is TGCGCCAGCCGTCAGGAAGGAGGGTATAGCGAGCAGTACTTC.

The chain links TRBV11-2 to TRBJ2-6, with D perhaps matching TRBD1 (6 bases). CDR1 is SGHAT, CDR2 FQNNGV, per germline. The CDR3 length is 18 residues. Trimming took off 4 bases at V and 0 bases at J, with 16 bases between the two ends. The CDR3 region is CASSSLGQGLSGANVLTF. In DNA, the CDR3 is TGTGCCAGCAGCTCGCTGGGGCAGGGGCTCTCTGGGGCCAACGTCCTGACTTTC.